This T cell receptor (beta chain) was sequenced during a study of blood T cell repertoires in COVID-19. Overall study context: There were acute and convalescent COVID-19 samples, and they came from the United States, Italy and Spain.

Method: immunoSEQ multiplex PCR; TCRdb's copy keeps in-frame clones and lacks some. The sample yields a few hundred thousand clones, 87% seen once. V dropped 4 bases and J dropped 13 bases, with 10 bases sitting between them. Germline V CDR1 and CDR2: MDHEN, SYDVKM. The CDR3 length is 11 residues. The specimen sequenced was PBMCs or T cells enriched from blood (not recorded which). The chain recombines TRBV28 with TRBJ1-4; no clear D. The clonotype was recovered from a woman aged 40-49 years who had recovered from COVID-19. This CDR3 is CASSSPRGLFF. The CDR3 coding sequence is TGTGCCAGCAGTTCCCCCCGGGGACTGTTTTTT.